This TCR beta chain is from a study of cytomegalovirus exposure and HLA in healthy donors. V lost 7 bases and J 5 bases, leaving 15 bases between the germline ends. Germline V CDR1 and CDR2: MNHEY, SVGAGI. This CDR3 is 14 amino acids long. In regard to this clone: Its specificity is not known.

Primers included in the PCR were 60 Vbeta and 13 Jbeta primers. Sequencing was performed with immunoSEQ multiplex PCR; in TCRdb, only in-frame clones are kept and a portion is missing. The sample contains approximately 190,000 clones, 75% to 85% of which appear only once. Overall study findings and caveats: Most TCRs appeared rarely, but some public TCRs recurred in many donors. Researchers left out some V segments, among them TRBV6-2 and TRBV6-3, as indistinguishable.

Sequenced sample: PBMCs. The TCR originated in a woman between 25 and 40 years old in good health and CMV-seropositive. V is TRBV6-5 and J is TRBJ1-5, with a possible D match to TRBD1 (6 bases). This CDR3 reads CASTLLTGHQPQHF. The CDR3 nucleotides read TGTGCCAGCACTTTACTCACAGGGCATCAGCCCCAGCATTTT.